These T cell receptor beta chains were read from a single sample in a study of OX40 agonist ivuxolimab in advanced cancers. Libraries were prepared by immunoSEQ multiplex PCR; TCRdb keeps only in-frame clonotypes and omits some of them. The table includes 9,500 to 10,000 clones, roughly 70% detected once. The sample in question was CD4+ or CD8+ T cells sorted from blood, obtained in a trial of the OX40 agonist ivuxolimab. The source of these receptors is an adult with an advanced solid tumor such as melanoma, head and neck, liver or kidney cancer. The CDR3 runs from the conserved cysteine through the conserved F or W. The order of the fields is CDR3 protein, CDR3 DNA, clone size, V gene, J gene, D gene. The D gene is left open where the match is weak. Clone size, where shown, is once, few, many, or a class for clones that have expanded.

CDR3aa: CASSLRSRQGYDEQFF; CDR3nt: TGTGCCAGCAGCTTAAGGTCGAGACAGGGGTACGATGAGCAGTTCTTC; abundance: NA; v_gene: TRBV7-3; j_gene: TRBJ2-1; d_gene: TRBD1
CDR3aa: CASSSQGANTEAFF; CDR3nt: TGTGCCAGCAGTTCTCAGGGGGCGAACACTGAAGCTTTCTTT; abundance: NA; v_gene: TRBV6-5; j_gene: TRBJ1-1; d_gene: TRBD1
CDR3aa: CASSIANQGGTEAFF; CDR3nt: TGTGCCAGTAGTATCGCGAATCAGGGTGGCACTGAAGCTTTCTTT; abundance: NA; v_gene: TRBV19; j_gene: TRBJ1-1; d_gene: NA
CDR3aa: CASSQDILRTGIEKLFF; CDR3nt: TGCGCCAGCAGCCAAGATATCCTCCGGACAGGGATTGAAAAACTGTTTTTT; abundance: few; v_gene: TRBV4-3; j_gene: TRBJ1-4; d_gene: TRBD1
CDR3aa: CASSLLNYNEQFF; CDR3nt: TGTGCCAGCAGCCTGTTAAACTACAATGAGCAGTTCTTC; abundance: NA; v_gene: TRBV7-9; j_gene: TRBJ2-1; d_gene: NA
CDR3aa: CASSLQGRLEKLFF; CDR3nt: TGTGCCAGCTCTCTTCAGGGGAGGTTGGAAAAACTGTTTTTT; abundance: few; v_gene: TRBV27; j_gene: TRBJ1-4; d_gene: NA
CDR3aa: CASSYRDSYQPQHF; CDR3nt: TGTGCCAGCAGTTACCGGGACAGTTATCAGCCCCAGCATTTT; abundance: many; v_gene: TRBV6-9; j_gene: TRBJ1-5; d_gene: TRBD1
CDR3aa: CASSLQGSGELFF; CDR3nt: TGTGCCAGCAGCTTACAGGGTTCCGGGGAGCTGTTTTTT; abundance: NA; v_gene: TRBV7-3; j_gene: TRBJ2-2; d_gene: NA
CDR3aa: CASSLGGGADEQYF; CDR3nt: TGTGCCAGCAGCTTAGGTGGGGGGGCGGACGAGCAGTACTTC; abundance: few; v_gene: TRBV7-8; j_gene: TRBJ2-7; d_gene: NA
CDR3aa: CASSLRITDTQYF; CDR3nt: TGTGCCAGCTCGCTTAGGATCACAGATACGCAGTATTTT; abundance: few; v_gene: TRBV21-1; j_gene: TRBJ2-3; d_gene: NA
CDR3aa: CASSDETEPQETQYF; CDR3nt: TGTGCCAGCAGTGACGAGACAGAGCCGCAAGAGACCCAGTACTTC; abundance: NA; v_gene: TRBV25-1; j_gene: TRBJ2-5; d_gene: NA
CDR3aa: CASSHLRRAPGANGYTF; CDR3nt: TGCGCCAGCAGTCACCTCCGGCGGGCTCCCGGGGCGAATGGCTACACCTTC; abundance: NA; v_gene: TRBV23-1; j_gene: TRBJ1-2; d_gene: NA
CDR3aa: CASSGTGNRGYGYTF; CDR3nt: TGTGCCAGCAGTGGGACAGGGAACCGGGGCTATGGCTACACCTTC; abundance: NA; v_gene: TRBV6-1; j_gene: TRBJ1-2; d_gene: TRBD1
CDR3aa: CASSLSADGLYNEQFF; CDR3nt: TGTGCCAGCAGCCTTTCTGCTGACGGGCTATACAATGAGCAGTTCTTC; abundance: few; v_gene: TRBV7-8; j_gene: TRBJ2-1; d_gene: NA
CDR3aa: CSVGQGYGYTF; CDR3nt: TGCAGCGTTGGACAGGGCTATGGCTACACCTTC; abundance: NA; v_gene: TRBV29-1; j_gene: TRBJ1-2; d_gene: TRBD1
CDR3aa: CASSDGTGTEAFF; CDR3nt: TGTGCCAGCAGTGATGGGACAGGCACTGAAGCTTTCTTT; abundance: NA; v_gene: TRBV6-1; j_gene: TRBJ1-1; d_gene: TRBD1
CDR3aa: CSVSWGGYEQYF; CDR3nt: TGCAGCGTGTCCTGGGGGGGGTACGAGCAGTACTTC; abundance: NA; v_gene: TRBV29-1; j_gene: TRBJ2-7; d_gene: TRBD2
CDR3aa: CATAPTGAYGYTF; CDR3nt: TGTGCCACCGCCCCTACAGGGGCCTATGGCTACACCTTC; abundance: NA; v_gene: TRBV27; j_gene: TRBJ1-2; d_gene: TRBD1
CDR3aa: CASSAGHSNTEAFF; CDR3nt: TGTGCCAGCAGCGCCGGACACTCGAACACTGAAGCTTTCTTT; abundance: NA; v_gene: TRBV7-6; j_gene: TRBJ1-1; d_gene: NA
CDR3aa: CASSLEGRGSFYGYTF; CDR3nt: TGTGCCAGCAGTTTGGAGGGGAGGGGATCTTTCTATGGCTACACCTTC; abundance: NA; v_gene: TRBV28; j_gene: TRBJ1-2; d_gene: NA
CDR3aa: CASRILAGRRDGYTF; CDR3nt: TGTGCCAGCAGGATTTTGGCAGGCCGACGGGATGGCTACACCTTC; abundance: NA; v_gene: TRBV5-8; j_gene: TRBJ1-2; d_gene: NA
CDR3aa: CASSLGRWNEQFF; CDR3nt: TGTGCCAGCAGTTTAGGACGGTGGAATGAGCAGTTCTTC; abundance: NA; v_gene: TRBV27; j_gene: TRBJ2-1; d_gene: NA
CDR3aa: CASSLWGSGSTDTQYF; CDR3nt: TGTGCCAGCAGCTTATGGGGTAGCGGTAGCACAGATACGCAGTATTTT; abundance: medium-sized; v_gene: TRBV7-3; j_gene: TRBJ2-3; d_gene: NA
CDR3aa: CASSLNSRGTDTQYF; CDR3nt: TGCGCCAGCAGCTTGAATTCTCGGGGCACAGATACGCAGTATTTT; abundance: NA; v_gene: TRBV5-1; j_gene: TRBJ2-3; d_gene: NA
CDR3aa: CASSHSGRAGEQYF; CDR3nt: TGTGCCAGCAGCCATAGCGGGAGGGCTGGCGAGCAGTACTTC; abundance: once; v_gene: TRBV7-2; j_gene: TRBJ2-7; d_gene: TRBD2
CDR3aa: CASSLIGDSYEQYF; CDR3nt: TGTGCCAGCAGCTTAATAGGCGACTCCTACGAGCAGTACTTC; abundance: once; v_gene: TRBV11-2; j_gene: TRBJ2-7; d_gene: NA
CDR3aa: CASSQEYGLNTEAFF; CDR3nt: TGCGCCAGCAGCCAAGAGTACGGGTTGAACACTGAAGCTTTCTTT; abundance: few; v_gene: TRBV4-1; j_gene: TRBJ1-1; d_gene: NA
CDR3aa: CASSQTRDGNTIYF; CDR3nt: TGCGCCAGCAGCCAAACCAGGGACGGAAACACCATATATTTT; abundance: NA; v_gene: TRBV5-5; j_gene: TRBJ1-3; d_gene: NA
CDR3aa: CASSKIDREEQPQHF; CDR3nt: TGTGCCAGCAGCAAAATAGACAGGGAGGAACAGCCCCAGCATTTT; abundance: NA; v_gene: TRBV21-1; j_gene: TRBJ1-5; d_gene: NA
CDR3aa: CASTSGWDSYEQYF; CDR3nt: TGTGCCAGTACTTCAGGTTGGGACTCCTACGAGCAGTACTTC; abundance: NA; v_gene: TRBV19; j_gene: TRBJ2-7; d_gene: NA
CDR3aa: CASNQGASEAFF; CDR3nt: TGTGCCAGTAATCAGGGGGCGAGTGAAGCTTTCTTT; abundance: many; v_gene: TRBV19; j_gene: TRBJ1-1; d_gene: TRBD1
CDR3aa: CASSEVQGARPAFF; CDR3nt: TGTGCCAGCAGTGAAGTTCAGGGGGCGAGACCAGCTTTCTTT; abundance: NA; v_gene: TRBV6-1; j_gene: TRBJ1-1; d_gene: TRBD1
CDR3aa: CASSQVDREQFF; CDR3nt: TGTGCCAGCAGCCAAGTAGACAGGGAGCAGTTCTTC; abundance: NA; v_gene: TRBV9; j_gene: TRBJ2-1; d_gene: NA
CDR3aa: CASSFAAGEQYF; CDR3nt: TGTGCCAGCAGCTTTGCGGCGGGGGAGCAGTACTTC; abundance: few; v_gene: TRBV7-9; j_gene: TRBJ2-7; d_gene: NA
CDR3aa: CASSYSPRAGANVLTF; CDR3nt: TGTGCCAGCAGTTACTCTCCCAGGGCGGGTGCCAACGTCCTGACTTTC; abundance: NA; v_gene: TRBV6-5; j_gene: TRBJ2-6; d_gene: NA
CDR3aa: CASSTGVGANVLTF; CDR3nt: TGTGCCAGCTCAACAGGGGTTGGGGCCAACGTCCTGACTTTC; abundance: once; v_gene: TRBV18; j_gene: TRBJ2-6; d_gene: TRBD1
CDR3aa: CASSPLTGTYEQYF; CDR3nt: TGTGCCAGCAGCCCCCTGACAGGGACCTACGAGCAGTACTTC; abundance: NA; v_gene: TRBV5-5; j_gene: TRBJ2-7; d_gene: TRBD1
CDR3aa: CASSFTNTEAFF; CDR3nt: TGTGCCAGCAGCTTTACGAACACTGAAGCTTTCTTT; abundance: NA; v_gene: TRBV13; j_gene: TRBJ1-1; d_gene: NA
CDR3aa: CASSPDRPTGELFF; CDR3nt: TGTGCCAGCAGTCCGGACAGGCCCACCGGGGAGCTGTTTTTT; abundance: NA; v_gene: TRBV27; j_gene: TRBJ2-2; d_gene: TRBD1
CDR3aa: CASSYFSAGGEQYF; CDR3nt: TGTGCCAGCAGTTACTTCTCGGCCGGGGGGGAGCAGTACTTC; abundance: NA; v_gene: TRBV6-5; j_gene: TRBJ2-7; d_gene: TRBD2
CDR3aa: CASSSRRSGEGTDTQYF; CDR3nt: TGTGCCAGCAGTTCCCGCCGGAGCGGGGAGGGCACAGATACGCAGTATTTT; abundance: NA; v_gene: TRBV27; j_gene: TRBJ2-3; d_gene: TRBD2